This TCR beta chain was captured by sequencing in a study of blood T cell repertoires in COVID-19. Whole-study context: The United States, Italy and Spain provided the acute and convalescent COVID-19 samples.

The V gene lost 5 bases and the J gene lost 0 bases, with 7 bases spanning the gap. The CDR3 is 13 amino acids. Germline V gives CDR1 SGHTA, CDR2 FQGNSA. The table came from immunoSEQ multiplex PCR; TCRdb's copy has only in-frame clones and leaves some out. The repertoire holds about 210,000 clones, approximately 80% seen once, with about 9.7% in the top ten. V and J are TRBV7-2 and TRBJ1-1; D is undetermined. The receptor was isolated from a man between 50 and 59 years old with active or convalescent COVID-19. Sequences were obtained from peripheral blood. The chain's CDR3 is CASSPNMNTEAFF. DNA for the CDR3: TGTGCCAGCAGCCCAAACATGAACACTGAAGCTTTCTTT.